These 21 T cell receptor beta chains share one sample of origin, sequenced in a study of OX40 agonist ivuxolimab in advanced cancers. Profiling relied on immunoSEQ multiplex PCR, and the TCRdb table lists in-frame clones only, not all of them. The repertoire has about 64,000 clones, approximately 84% of them found once; the top ten carry 3%. The specimen was CD4+ or CD8+ T cells sorted from blood, collected in a trial of the OX40 agonist ivuxolimab. The receptors here all came from an adult with an advanced solid tumor such as melanoma, head and neck, liver or kidney cancer.

V and J are TRBV9 and TRBJ1-1; D gene ambiguous. This CDR3 contains 14 residues. Looked up from germline, CDR1 is SGDLS and CDR2 is YYNGEE. The V and J ends lost 4 bases and 1 base respectively, with 11 bases between them. This CDR3 is CASSRNSKNTEAFF. In nucleotides, the CDR3 is TGTGCCAGCAGCAGGAACAGCAAGAACACTGAAGCTTTCTTT.

This chain links TRBV7-8 with TRBJ2-5; 7 bases match TRBD2. Losses at the gene ends were 5 bases for V and 4 bases for J; bases not matched to a gene: 4. CDR3 length: 13 amino acids. Per germline, CDR1 SGHVS and CDR2 FQNEAQ. The CDR3 coding sequence is TGTGCCAGCAGCCTCAGGGAGGGAGAGACCCAGTACTTC. Its protein product is CASSLREGETQYF.

J is TRBJ2-2 and V is TRBV19; D may be TRBD2 (5 bases). Trimming removed 2 bases at V and 2 bases at J, with 9 bases between. The germline V gene has CDR1 LNHDA and CDR2 SQIVND (reference sequence). The CDR3 has 15 residues. The CDR3 loop reads CASSIPGFNTGELFF. CDR3 DNA sequence: TGTGCCAGTAGTATACCGGGGTTTAACACCGGGGAGCTGTTTTTT. Full variable domain (missing parts from reference TRBV19 and TRBJ2-2): DGGITQSPKYLFRKEGQNVTLSCEQNLNHDAMYWYRQDPGQGLRLIYYSQIVNDFQKGDIAEGYSVSREKKESFPLTVTSAQKNPTAFYLCASSIPGFNTGELFFGEGSRLTVL.

This chain links TRBV7-7 with TRBJ2-1; D assignment may be TRBD1 or TRBD2 (5 bases each). The ends were cut back, 5 bases at V and 2 bases at J, with 13 bases in the middle. Looked up from germline, CDR1 is SSHAT and CDR2 is FNYEAQ (reference sequence). The CDR3 runs 15 residues. CDR3 residues: CASSPFRGPYNEQFF. Here the CDR3 DNA reads TGTGCCAGCAGCCCTTTCCGGGGCCCCTACAATGAGCAGTTCTTC. The complete variable domain, with remaining parts taken from reference TRBV7-7 and TRBJ2-1, reads GAGVSQSPRYKVTKRGQDVTLRCDPISSHATLYWYQQALGQGPEFLTYFNYEAQPDKSGLPSDRFSAERPEGSISTLTIQRTEQRDSAMYRCASSPFRGPYNEQFFGPGTRLTVL.

The chain uses TRBV15 and TRBJ2-7, with D possibly called TRBD1 or TRBD2 (5 bases each). Germline CDR1 reads LNHNV; CDR2 reads YYDKDF (reference sequence). The ends were cut back, 3 bases at V and 4 bases at J, with 13 bases in the middle. The CDR3 spans 14 residues. CDR3 amino acids: CATSRYRGAYEQYF. The CDR3 bases are TGTGCCACCAGCAGGTATAGAGGGGCGTACGAGCAGTACTTC.

The rearrangement links TRBV5-1 to TRBJ1-4; D gene unclear. The germline V gene has CDR1 SGHRS and CDR2 YFSETQ. With 5 bases removed from V and 0 bases from J, the gap between germline ends came to 8 bases. The CDR3 has 14 amino acids. The CDR3 nucleotides read TGCGCCAGCAGAGAACAGCCAACTAATGAAAAACTGTTTTTT. As protein: CASREQPTNEKLFF.

This chain connects TRBV30 to TRBJ1-3, with TRBD1 as a possible D gene (5 bases). The germline V and J ends were trimmed by 3 bases and 0 bases, with 9 bases remaining between them. This CDR3 is built from 14 residues. In germline, CDR1 is GTSNPN, CDR2 SVGIG (reference sequence). CDR3 region: CAWSRASSGNTIYF. CDR3 in DNA: TGTGCCTGGAGCAGGGCAAGCTCTGGAAACACCATATATTTT.

The J gene is TRBJ2-1, the V gene TRBV6-5, with 10 bases identical to TRBD2. V lost 2 bases to trimming and J lost 3 bases; unmatched junction nucleotides: 4. This CDR3 is built from 16 residues. The germline gives CDR1 MNHEY, CDR2 SVGAGI. CDR3 sequence: CASSYRTSGDYNEQFF. DNA of the CDR3: TGTGCCAGCAGTTACCGGACTAGCGGAGACTACAATGAGCAGTTCTTC.

This chain uses TRBV5-1 with TRBJ2-5; 8 nucleotides line up with TRBD2. Germline V gives CDR1 SGHRS, CDR2 YFSETQ. The V gene end was trimmed by 0 bases and the J gene end by 5 bases; junction bases not matched to a gene: 9. There are 16 residues in the CDR3. The CDR3 here is CASSLGLQRERETQYF. The CDR3 nucleotides are TGCGCCAGCAGCTTGGGTTTACAGCGGGAGAGGGAGACCCAGTACTTC.

The V and J genes are TRBV4-2 and TRBJ1-1; D possibly corresponds to TRBD1 (5 bases). Trimming took 4 bases from V and 11 from J, leaving 17 bases between them. The CDR3 contains 13 residues. Germline assignment: CDR1 LGHNA and CDR2 YNFKEQ. The CDR3 DNA reads as TGTGCCAGCAGCCGGGATAGACAGTTCGGGGCTTTCTTT. Translating it yields CASSRDRQFGAFF.

The chain recombines TRBV11-2 with TRBJ2-1, with D tentatively TRBD1 or TRBD2 (5 bases each). The germline V gene encodes CDR1 SGHAT and CDR2 FQNNGV. Trimming took 5 bases from V and 9 from J, leaving 8 bases between them. The CDR3 covers 11 residues. The CDR3 is CASSPGLEQFF. In DNA form, the CDR3 reads TGTGCCAGCAGCCCGGGGCTTGAGCAGTTCTTC. Together with reference TRBV11-2 and TRBJ2-1, the CDR3 gives the full variable domain: EAGVAQSPRYKIIEKRQSVAFWCNPISGHATLYWYQQILGQGPKLLIQFQNNGVVDDSQLPKDRFSAERLKGVDSTLKIQPAKLEDSAVYLCASSPGLEQFFGPGTRLTVL.

This chain connects TRBV5-6 to TRBJ2-5; possibly TRBD2 for D (5 bases). V dropped 0 bases and J dropped 7 bases, with 13 bases sitting between them. The germline CDR1 and CDR2 sequences are SGHDT and YYEEEE. This CDR3 spans 14 amino acids. The CDR3 region has the DNA TGTGCCAGCAGCTTGGCAACGCGGGTTGGGACCCAGTACTTC. Translation: CASSLATRVGTQYF.

The CDR3 nucleotides are TGTGCCAGCAGCGTAGGTTGGGGCGCTCAGCCCCAGCATTTT. Its translation is CASSVGWGAQPQHF. The chain has TRBV9 and TRBJ1-5; TRBD1 might be the D (5 bases). Germline CDR1 and CDR2: SGDLS and YYNGEE. The CDR3 is 14 amino acids. V gave up 0 bases and J gave up 6 bases, with 10 bases separating them.

The V gene is TRBV5-4, the J gene TRBJ2-5; 8 bases agree with TRBD2. Germline-derived CDR1 and CDR2 are SGHNT and YYREEE (reference sequence). Trimming took 4 bases from V and 2 from J; bases not matched to a gene: 7. The CDR3 is made up of 15 amino acids. CDR3 sequence reads: CASSTGGTNQETQYF. The CDR3 DNA follows: TGTGCCAGCAGCACGGGAGGGACAAATCAAGAGACCCAGTACTTC.

This clone has only a few counts. The V and J genes are TRBV7-2 and TRBJ1-6; 8 nucleotides match TRBD1. CDR3 length equals 14 residues. The trim removed 5 bases at V and 10 bases at J, leaving 7 bases unmatched. Germline V lookup: CDR1 SGHTA, CDR2 FQGNSA. In DNA form, the CDR3 reads TGTGCCAGCAGCCTGGACAGGGTAGCCTCACCCCTCCACTTT. Translation gives CASSLDRVASPLHF.

This clone showed up just once. The rearrangement uses TRBV28 and TRBJ2-3, with D tentatively TRBD2 (5 bases). The germline gives CDR1 MDHEN, CDR2 SYDVKM. This CDR3 spans 17 amino acids. Trimming removed 5 bases from V and 2 bases from J, with 20 bases in between. Here the CDR3 reads CASSLYASGTATDTQYF. CDR3 DNA sequence: TGTGCCAGCAGTCTCTATGCCAGCGGAACAGCCACAGATACGCAGTATTTT.

In regard to this clone: Relative to the germline gene, one junction end is altered; a read error may explain this. The J gene is TRBJ1-2, the V gene TRBV4-2; no firm D call. The CDR3 is 14 amino acids. Germline V gene lookup returns CDR1 LGHNA and CDR2 YNFKEQ. CDR3 in DNA: TGTGCCAGCAGCCAAGAAGAGCCTAACTATGGCCACACCTTC. This gives the protein CASSQEEPNYGHTF.

The genes are TRBV7-2 and TRBJ2-7; D not certain. The CDR3 totals 13 residues. Trimming shortened V by 2 bases and J by 3 bases, and 8 bases separated the two germline ends. Germline V lookup: CDR1 SGHTA, CDR2 FQGNSA. CDR3 in amino acids: CASSLRGGYEQYF. CDR3 coding DNA: TGTGCCAGCAGCTTAAGAGGTGGCTACGAGCAGTACTTC.

V and J are TRBV4-2 and TRBJ1-6; 8 bases align to TRBD1. The junction had 7 bases not matched to a gene; V was cut back by 0 bases and J by 9 bases. The germline V gene has CDR1 LGHNA and CDR2 YNFKEQ. The CDR3 length is 16 residues. In DNA form, the CDR3 reads TGTGCCAGCAGCCAAGAACCGACAGGGGAAGGTTCACCCCTCCACTTT. As protein: CASSQEPTGEGSPLHF.

This clone occurred once. V and J are TRBV19 and TRBJ1-1, with D unclear. CDR1 is LNHDA and CDR2 is SQIVND in the germline V gene (reference sequence). This CDR3 has 16 amino acids. The V end lost 7 bases, the J end lost 3 bases, and 21 bases lay between the germline ends. Here the CDR3 reads CASTPVRTGGDTEAFF. CDR3 nucleotide sequence: TGTGCCAGTACCCCCGTTCGAACCGGAGGAGACACTGAAGCTTTCTTT.

The chain is built from TRBV4-1 and TRBJ2-2; 10 nucleotides match TRBD2. After removal of 0 bases from V and 8 bases from J, the junction contained 6 bases not matched to a gene. Per germline, CDR1 MGHRA and CDR2 YSYEKL. The CDR3 is 16 amino acids. The CDR3 loop is CASSQDTLAGAGELFF. The CDR3 DNA reads TGCGCCAGCAGCCAAGATACCCTAGCGGGAGCGGGGGAGCTGTTTTTT.